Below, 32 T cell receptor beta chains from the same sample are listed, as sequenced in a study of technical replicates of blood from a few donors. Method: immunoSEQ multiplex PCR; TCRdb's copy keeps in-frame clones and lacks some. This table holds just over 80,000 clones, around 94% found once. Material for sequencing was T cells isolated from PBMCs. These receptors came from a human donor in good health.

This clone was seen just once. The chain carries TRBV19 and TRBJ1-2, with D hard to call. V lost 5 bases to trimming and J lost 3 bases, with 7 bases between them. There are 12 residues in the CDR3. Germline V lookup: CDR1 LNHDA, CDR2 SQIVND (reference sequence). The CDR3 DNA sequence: TGTGCCAGTAGTTTACGGGACTATGGCTACACCTTC. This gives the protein CASSLRDYGYTF.

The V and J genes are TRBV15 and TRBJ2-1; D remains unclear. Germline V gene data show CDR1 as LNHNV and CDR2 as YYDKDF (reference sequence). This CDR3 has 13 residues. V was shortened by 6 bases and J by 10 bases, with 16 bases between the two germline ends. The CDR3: CATRMSPRLEQFF. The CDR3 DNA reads TGTGCCACCAGGATGTCCCCCCGACTGGAGCAGTTCTTC.

CDR3 nucleotides: TGTGCCAGCAGCGGAACTAGCTTCAATGAGCAGTTCTTC. Translation gives CASSGTSFNEQFF. The chain links TRBV6-1 to TRBJ2-1, with D perhaps TRBD2 (6 bases). V shed 6 bases and J shed 6 bases, with 12 bases lying between them. CDR3 length: 13 amino acids. Germline V gene sequence: CDR1 MNHNS, CDR2 SASEGT.

This CDR3 reads CASKLGQHYEQYF. The CDR3 coding sequence is TGTGCCAGCAAACTTGGACAGCACTACGAGCAGTACTTC. The gene calls are TRBV6-5 and TRBJ2-7; D is perhaps TRBD1 (6 bases). Germline loops: CDR1 MNHEY, CDR2 SVGAGI. The length of the CDR3 is 13 residues. The germline V and J ends were trimmed by 7 bases and 3 bases, with 13 bases remaining between them.

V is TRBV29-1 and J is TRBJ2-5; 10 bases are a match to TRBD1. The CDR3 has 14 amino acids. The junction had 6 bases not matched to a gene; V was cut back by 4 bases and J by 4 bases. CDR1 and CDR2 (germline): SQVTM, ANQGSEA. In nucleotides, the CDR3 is TGCAGCGTTGTAAGTGACAGGGGGCTAGAGACCCAGTACTTC. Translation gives CSVVSDRGLETQYF.

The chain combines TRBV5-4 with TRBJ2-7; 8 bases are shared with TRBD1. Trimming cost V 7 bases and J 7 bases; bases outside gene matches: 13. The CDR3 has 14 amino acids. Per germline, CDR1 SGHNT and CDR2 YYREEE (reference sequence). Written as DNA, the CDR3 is TGTGCCAGCTTCGAGCAAGGACAGGGAAGGGAGCAGTACTTC. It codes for CASFEQGQGREQYF. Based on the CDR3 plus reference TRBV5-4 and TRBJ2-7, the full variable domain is ETGVTQSPTHLIKTRGQQVTLRCSSQSGHNTVSWYQQALGQGPQFIFQYYREEENGRGNFPPRFSGLQFPNYSSELNVNALELDDSALYLCASFEQGQGREQYFGPGTRLTVT.

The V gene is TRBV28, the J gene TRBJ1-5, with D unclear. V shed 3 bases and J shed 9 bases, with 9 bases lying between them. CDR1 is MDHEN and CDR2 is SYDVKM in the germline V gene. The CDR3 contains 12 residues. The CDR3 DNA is TGTGCCAGCAGTTTCTGGTCCGGGCCCCAGCATTTT. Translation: CASSFWSGPQHF.

For the CDR3, the DNA is TGTGCCAGCAGTTTAACCCCTACTAGTGAGCAGTACTTC. This sequence encodes CASSLTPTSEQYF. V usage is TRBV6-1 and J usage is TRBJ2-7, with D possibly TRBD2 on 5 matching bases. The CDR3 length is 13 residues. Germline V lookup: CDR1 MNHNS, CDR2 SASEGT. V was pared by 5 bases and J by 7 bases, with 15 bases between.

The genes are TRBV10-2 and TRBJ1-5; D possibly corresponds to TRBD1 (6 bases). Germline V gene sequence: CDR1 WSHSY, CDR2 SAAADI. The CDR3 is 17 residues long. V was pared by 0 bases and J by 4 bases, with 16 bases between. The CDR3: CASSESLQGKGNQPQHF. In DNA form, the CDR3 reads TGCGCCAGCAGTGAGTCCCTCCAGGGGAAAGGGAATCAGCCCCAGCATTTT.

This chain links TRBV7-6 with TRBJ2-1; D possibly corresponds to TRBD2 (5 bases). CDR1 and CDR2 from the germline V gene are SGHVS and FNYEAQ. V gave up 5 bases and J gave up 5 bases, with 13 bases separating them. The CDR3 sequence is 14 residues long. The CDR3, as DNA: TGTGCCAGCAGCGTTAGCGCGCCTAACAATGAGCAGTTCTTC. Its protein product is CASSVSAPNNEQFF.

The CDR3 nucleotides are TGTGCCAGCTCACCCGACAGGGATTCCTACAATGAGCAGTTCTTC. Translation: CASSPDRDSYNEQFF. The genes are TRBV27 and TRBJ2-1; TRBD1 matches 7 bases. Germline V gene lookup returns CDR1 MNHEY and CDR2 SMNVEV (reference sequence). The junction had 8 bases not matched to a gene; V was cut back by 8 bases and J by 1 base. This CDR3 is 15 amino acids long.

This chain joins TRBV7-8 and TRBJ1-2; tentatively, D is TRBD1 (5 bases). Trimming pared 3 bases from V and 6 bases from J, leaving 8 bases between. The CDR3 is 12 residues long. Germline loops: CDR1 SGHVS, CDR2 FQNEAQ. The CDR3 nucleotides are TGTGCCAGCAGCTTCGGGGGAGATGGCTACACCTTC. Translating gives CASSFGGDGYTF.

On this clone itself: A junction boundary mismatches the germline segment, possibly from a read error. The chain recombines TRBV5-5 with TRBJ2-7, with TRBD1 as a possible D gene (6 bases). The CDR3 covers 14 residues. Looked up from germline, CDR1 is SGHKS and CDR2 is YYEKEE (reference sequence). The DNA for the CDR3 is TGTGCCAGCAGTTTGGACAGAGACCCCTACGAGCAGTACTTC. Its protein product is CASSLDRDPYEQYF.

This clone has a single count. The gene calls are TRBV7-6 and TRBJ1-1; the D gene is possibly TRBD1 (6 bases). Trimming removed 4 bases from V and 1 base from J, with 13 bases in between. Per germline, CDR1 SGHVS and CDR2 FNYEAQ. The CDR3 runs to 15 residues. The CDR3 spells CASSSIRTANTEAFF. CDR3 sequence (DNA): TGTGCCAGCAGCTCGATACGGACAGCGAACACTGAAGCTTTCTTT.

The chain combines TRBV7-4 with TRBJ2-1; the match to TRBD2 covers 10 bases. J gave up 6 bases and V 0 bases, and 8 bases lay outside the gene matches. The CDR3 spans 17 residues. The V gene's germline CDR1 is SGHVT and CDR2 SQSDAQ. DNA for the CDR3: TGTGCCAGCAGCTTAGCCCCTTTAGCGGGAGGCTGCAATGAGCAGTTCTTC. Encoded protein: CASSLAPLAGGCNEQFF.

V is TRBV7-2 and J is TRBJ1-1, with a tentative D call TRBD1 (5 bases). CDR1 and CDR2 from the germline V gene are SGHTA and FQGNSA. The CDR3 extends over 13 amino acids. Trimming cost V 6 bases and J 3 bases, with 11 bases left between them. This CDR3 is CASRWGRDTEAFF. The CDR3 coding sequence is TGTGCCAGCAGGTGGGGCAGGGACACTGAAGCTTTCTTT.

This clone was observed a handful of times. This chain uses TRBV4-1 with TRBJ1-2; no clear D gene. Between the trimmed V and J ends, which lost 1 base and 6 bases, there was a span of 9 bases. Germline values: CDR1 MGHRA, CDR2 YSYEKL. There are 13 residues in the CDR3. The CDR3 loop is CASSQGTLDGYTF. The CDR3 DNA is TGCGCCAGCAGCCAAGGAACTTTAGATGGCTACACCTTC.

CDR3 region: CASSLGFTGGSYGYTF. As DNA, the CDR3 is TGCGCCAGCAGCTTAGGGTTCACAGGGGGCTCCTATGGCTACACCTTC. This chain uses TRBV5-1 with TRBJ1-2; 9 nucleotides agree with TRBD1. V lost 2 bases and J lost 4; bases outside the gene matches: 9. The CDR3 runs to 16 residues. The V gene's germline CDR1 is SGHRS and CDR2 YFSETQ.

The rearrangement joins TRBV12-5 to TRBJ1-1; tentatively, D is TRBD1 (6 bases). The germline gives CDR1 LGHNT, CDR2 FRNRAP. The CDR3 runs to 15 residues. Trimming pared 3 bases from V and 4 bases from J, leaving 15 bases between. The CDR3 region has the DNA TGTGCTAGTGGTTTTAGCCGGGACACTGTCACTGAAGCTTTCTTT. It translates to CASGFSRDTVTEAFF.

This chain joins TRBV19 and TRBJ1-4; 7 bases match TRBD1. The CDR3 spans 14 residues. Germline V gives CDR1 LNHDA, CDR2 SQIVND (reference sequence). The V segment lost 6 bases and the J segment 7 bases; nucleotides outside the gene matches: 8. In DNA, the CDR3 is TGTGCCAGTAGAGTACAGGGGCCCTCTGAAAAACTGTTTTTT. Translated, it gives CASRVQGPSEKLFF.

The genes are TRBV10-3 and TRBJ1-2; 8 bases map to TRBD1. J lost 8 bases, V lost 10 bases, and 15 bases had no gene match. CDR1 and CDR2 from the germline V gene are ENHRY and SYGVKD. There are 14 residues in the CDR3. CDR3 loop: CATLVSTGERGYTF. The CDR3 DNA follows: TGTGCCACCTTGGTTTCGACAGGGGAGCGGGGCTACACCTTC.

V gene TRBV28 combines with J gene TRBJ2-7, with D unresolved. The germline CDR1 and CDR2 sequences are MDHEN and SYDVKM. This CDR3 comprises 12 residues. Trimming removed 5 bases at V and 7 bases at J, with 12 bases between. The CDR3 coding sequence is TGTGCCAGCAGTGATATAAGAGGAGAGCAGTACTTC. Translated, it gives CASSDIRGEQYF.

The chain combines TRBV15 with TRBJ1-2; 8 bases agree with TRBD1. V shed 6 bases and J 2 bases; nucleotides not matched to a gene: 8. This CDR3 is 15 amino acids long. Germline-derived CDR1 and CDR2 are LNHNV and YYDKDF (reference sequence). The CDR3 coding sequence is TGTGCCACCAGTGAGGACAGGGAAATAAACTATGGCTACACCTTC. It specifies CATSEDREINYGYTF.

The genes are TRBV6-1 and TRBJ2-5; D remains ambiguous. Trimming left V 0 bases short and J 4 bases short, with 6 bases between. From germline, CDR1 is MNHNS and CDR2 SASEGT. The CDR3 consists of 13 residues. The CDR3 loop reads CASSEALRETQYF. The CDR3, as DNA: TGTGCCAGCAGTGAAGCGCTTAGAGAGACCCAGTACTTC.

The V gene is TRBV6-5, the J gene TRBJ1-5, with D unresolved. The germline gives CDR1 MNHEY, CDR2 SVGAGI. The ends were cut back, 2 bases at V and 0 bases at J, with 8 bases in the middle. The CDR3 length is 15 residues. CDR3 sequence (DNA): TGTGCCAGCAGTTACCAGGCAGGTAGCAATCAGCCCCAGCATTTT. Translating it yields CASSYQAGSNQPQHF.

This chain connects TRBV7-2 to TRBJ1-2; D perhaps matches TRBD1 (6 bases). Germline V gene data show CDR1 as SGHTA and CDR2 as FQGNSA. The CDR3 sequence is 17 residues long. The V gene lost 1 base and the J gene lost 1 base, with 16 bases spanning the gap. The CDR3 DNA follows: TGTGCCAGCAGCTTAGTTGGGGGCCACTCCTATAACTATGGCTACACCTTC. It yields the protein CASSLVGGHSYNYGYTF.

The DNA of the CDR3 is TGTGCCAGCAGTGAGAGGGTGAGGACAGTACCAGAAGCTTTCTTT. As protein: CASSERVRTVPEAFF. The chain recombines TRBV2 with TRBJ1-1, with D perhaps TRBD1 (6 bases). With 3 bases removed from V and 8 bases from J, the gap between germline ends came to 19 bases. Looked up from germline, CDR1 is SNHLY and CDR2 is FYNNEI. This CDR3 region has 15 residues.

The CDR3 loop reads CASSFPMEGTEAFF. DNA for the CDR3: TGTGCCAGCAGCTTCCCTATGGAGGGCACTGAAGCTTTCTTT. J is TRBJ1-1 and V is TRBV7-3; no reliable D call. The CDR3 extends over 14 amino acids. V lost 3 bases, J lost 4 bases, and 12 bases lay in between. Per the germline V gene, CDR1 is SGHTA and CDR2 is FQGTGA.

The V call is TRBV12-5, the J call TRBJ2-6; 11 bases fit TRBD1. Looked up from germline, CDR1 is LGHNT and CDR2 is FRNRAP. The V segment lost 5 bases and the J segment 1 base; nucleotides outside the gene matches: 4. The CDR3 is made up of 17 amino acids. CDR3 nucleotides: TGTGCTAGTGGTCTAGGACAGGGGGCATCTGGGGCCAACGTCCTGACTTTC. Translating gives CASGLGQGASGANVLTF.

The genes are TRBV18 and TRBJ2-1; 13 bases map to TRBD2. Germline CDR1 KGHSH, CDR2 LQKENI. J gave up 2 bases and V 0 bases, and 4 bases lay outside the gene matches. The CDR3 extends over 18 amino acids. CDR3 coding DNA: TGTGCCAGCTCACCACCACTAGCGGGAGGGACGACCTACAATGAGCAGTTCTTC. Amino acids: CASSPPLAGGTTYNEQFF.

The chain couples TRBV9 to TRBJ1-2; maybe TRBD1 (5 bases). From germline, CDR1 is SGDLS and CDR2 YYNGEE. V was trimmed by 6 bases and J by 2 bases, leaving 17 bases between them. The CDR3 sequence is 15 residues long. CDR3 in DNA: TGTGCCAGCAACGAACCCAGGGCGGGAAACTATGGCTACACCTTC. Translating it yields CASNEPRAGNYGYTF.

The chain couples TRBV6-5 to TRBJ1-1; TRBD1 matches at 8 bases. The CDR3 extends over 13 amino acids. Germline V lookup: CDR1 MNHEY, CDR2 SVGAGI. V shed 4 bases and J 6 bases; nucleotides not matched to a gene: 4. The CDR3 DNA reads TGTGCCAGCAGTTTACAGGGGGTCTCTGAAGCTTTCTTT. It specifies CASSLQGVSEAFF.